One sample yielded the 19 T cell receptor beta chains listed below, sequenced in a study of cytomegalovirus exposure and HLA in healthy donors. Generated by immunoSEQ multiplex PCR, the TCRdb table keeps only in-frame clones and is missing some. Of some 260,000 clones listed, 90% were seen once; the top ten hold around 3.1%. The specimen was PBMCs. The source of these receptors is a woman under 40 in good health and CMV-seronegative.

This chain joins TRBV6-5 and TRBJ2-7; tentative D call: TRBD1 (6 bases). CDR1 and CDR2 (germline): MNHEY, SVGAGI. The CDR3 contains 14 residues. With 5 bases removed from V and 0 bases from J, the gap between germline ends came to 11 bases. The CDR3 loop is CASSLGDISYEQYF. For the CDR3, the DNA is TGTGCCAGCAGTCTCGGGGACATCTCCTACGAGCAGTACTTC.

DNA for the CDR3: TGTGCCAGTAGGACCAATTACGGGCGACAGGAATACAATGAGCAGTTCTTC. Encoded protein: CASRTNYGRQEYNEQFF. The J gene is TRBJ2-1, the V gene TRBV19; TRBD1 is a possible D gene (6 bases). The CDR3 is made up of 17 amino acids. CDR1 is LNHDA, CDR2 SQIVND, per germline (reference sequence). The V end lost 6 bases, the J end lost 4 bases, and 22 bases lay between the germline ends.

The V call is TRBV19, the J call TRBJ2-4; D remains unclear. Germline V CDR1 and CDR2: LNHDA, SQIVND (reference sequence). With 4 bases removed from V and 1 base from J, the gap between germline ends came to 8 bases. This CDR3 comprises 14 residues. DNA of the CDR3: TGTGCCAGTAGTACCAGCATGGCCAAAAACATTCAGTACTTC. Encoded protein: CASSTSMAKNIQYF.

The CDR3 region is CASSQDLRAGSYEQYF. The CDR3 bases are TGCGCCAGCAGCCAAGATCTGCGCGCCGGCTCCTACGAGCAGTACTTC. V and J are TRBV4-3 and TRBJ2-7; D ambiguous. This CDR3 spans 16 amino acids. The ends were cut back, 0 bases at V and 0 bases at J, with 12 bases in the middle. CDR1 is LGHNA, CDR2 YSLEER, per germline.

With regard to this clone: The conserved phenylalanine or tryptophan normally closing the CDR3 is absent here, so this likely arose from a read error. This chain links TRBV7-2 with TRBJ2-3; 8 nucleotides agree with TRBD2. Trimming cost V 5 bases and J 0 bases; bases outside gene matches: 10. Germline CDR1 SGHTA, CDR2 FQGNSA. This CDR3 contains 17 residues. The CDR3 nucleotides read TGTGCCAGCAGCACCACTCCCGCGGGAGGTAGCACAGATACGCAGTATCTT. It is translated as CASSTTPAGGSTDTQYL.

The chain employs TRBV7-9 and TRBJ2-6; D gene ambiguous. CDR1 and CDR2 from the germline V gene are SEHNR and FQNEAQ (reference sequence). The CDR3 runs to 18 residues. Trimming stripped 6 bases from V and 0 bases from J, with 18 bases between. DNA for the CDR3: TGTGCCAGCAGTCACGGGCGGTTTCCGCTCTCTGGGGCCAACGTCCTGACTTTC. Its translation is CASSHGRFPLSGANVLTF.

The V and J genes are TRBV2 and TRBJ1-1; D is unresolved. Per germline, CDR1 SNHLY and CDR2 FYNNEI. Deletions cut 6 bases from V and 0 bases from J, with 14 bases between. CDR3 length: 15 residues. CDR3 nucleotides: TGTGCCAGCAGGCTTGAGACGACCATGAACACTGAAGCTTTCTTT. This gives the protein CASRLETTMNTEAFF.

The chain links TRBV4-1 to TRBJ2-2, with TRBD1 matching over 8 bases. Germline V gives CDR1 MGHRA, CDR2 YSYEKL. The junction had 7 bases not matched to a gene; V was cut back by 4 bases and J by 0 bases. The CDR3 is 17 amino acids. The CDR3 loop is CASSLAGQGPNTGELFF. The CDR3 bases are TGCGCCAGCAGCCTAGCCGGACAGGGCCCGAACACCGGGGAGCTGTTTTTT.

The J gene is TRBJ2-5, the V gene TRBV4-2; 10 nucleotides agree with TRBD2. V was pared by 1 base and J by 2 bases, with 7 bases of the junction left unmatched. Germline CDR1 is LGHNA and CDR2 is YNFKEQ. The length of the CDR3 is 17 residues. In nucleotides, the CDR3 is TGTGCCAGCAGCCAAGGGTCTAGCGGGAGAGGGCAAGAGACCCAGTACTTC. It codes for CASSQGSSGRGQETQYF.

The chain carries TRBV30 and TRBJ2-4; TRBD2 matches 7 bases. Trimming at V came to 3 bases and at J to 3 bases, leaving 14 bases not matched to a gene. The CDR3 totals 17 residues. The germline gives CDR1 GTSNPN, CDR2 SVGIG (reference sequence). The CDR3: CAWRTAWSLAGKNIQYF. The CDR3 coding sequence is TGTGCCTGGAGGACCGCGTGGAGTTTAGCGGGCAAAAACATTCAGTACTTC.

The rearrangement joins TRBV30 to TRBJ2-5; D possibly matches TRBD1 or TRBD2 (5 bases each). The germline V gene has CDR1 GTSNPN and CDR2 SVGIG (reference sequence). The CDR3 has 13 amino acids. Between the trimmed V and J ends, which lost 2 bases and 5 bases, there was a span of 12 bases. CDR3: CAWSRGEWETQYF. CDR3 bases: TGTGCCTGGAGTAGGGGAGAGTGGGAGACCCAGTACTTC.

CDR3 bases: TGTGCCAGCAGTTTTCAAGGGCAGCCCCAGCATTTT. It yields the protein CASSFQGQPQHF. V is TRBV27 and J is TRBJ1-5; the D is unclear. This CDR3 is built from 12 residues. Germline V gives CDR1 MNHEY, CDR2 SMNVEV (reference sequence). V lost 3 bases to trimming and J lost 7 bases, with 7 bases between them.

This chain uses TRBV5-1 with TRBJ1-5; D is uncertain. The CDR3 loop spans 14 amino acids. CDR1 is SGHRS and CDR2 is YFSETQ in the germline V gene. V was trimmed by 0 bases and J by 1 base, leaving 5 bases between them. CDR3 sequence: CASSLGVSNQPQHF. The CDR3 DNA reads TGCGCCAGCAGCTTGGGAGTGAGCAATCAGCCCCAGCATTTT.

The rearrangement links TRBV4-1 to TRBJ2-7; TRBD2 is a possible D gene (7 bases). The V end lost 1 base, the J end lost 0 bases, and 25 bases lay between the germline ends. CDR3 size: 20 residues. The V gene's germline CDR1 is MGHRA and CDR2 YSYEKL. CDR3 loop: CASSQGEPRGLGGRSYEQYF. CDR3 nucleotides: TGCGCCAGCAGCCAAGGGGAACCGCGGGGTTTGGGGGGGCGCTCCTACGAGCAGTACTTC.

The rearrangement uses TRBV5-1 and TRBJ2-5; D remains unclear. With 2 bases removed from V and 1 base from J, the gap between germline ends came to 6 bases. The CDR3 loop spans 13 amino acids. Germline CDR1 is SGHRS and CDR2 is YFSETQ. The CDR3 region has the DNA TGCGCCAGCAGCTTAACATTCCAAGAGACCCAGTACTTC. Amino acid sequence: CASSLTFQETQYF.

The chain combines TRBV28 with TRBJ2-7, with TRBD1 matching over 12 bases. The CDR3 has 16 residues. Trimming removed 6 bases from V and 6 bases from J; junction bases left unmatched: 12. Germline loops: CDR1 MDHEN, CDR2 SYDVKM. The CDR3 reads CASSSDTGTGGAEQYF. In nucleotides, the CDR3 is TGTGCCAGCAGCTCCGACACCGGGACAGGGGGCGCCGAGCAGTACTTC.

The chain employs TRBV6-6 and TRBJ1-4, with D hard to call. V lost 6 bases and J 8 bases, leaving 16 bases between the germline ends. Germline V gene lookup returns CDR1 MNHNY and CDR2 SVGAGI (reference sequence). This CDR3 contains 14 residues. The CDR3 region has the DNA TGTGCCAGCAGCGCAGACTCGGCTGTAGAAAAACTGTTTTTT. It translates to CASSADSAVEKLFF.

The rearrangement uses TRBV11-2 and TRBJ1-1, with D unclear. V lost 5 bases to trimming and J lost 7 bases, with 11 bases between them. CDR1 is SGHAT, CDR2 FQNNGV, per germline. The CDR3 has 12 amino acids. The CDR3 DNA is TGTGCCAGCAGCCCGCGGTCCTATGAAGCTTTCTTT. Protein product: CASSPRSYEAFF.

The chain recombines TRBV7-8 with TRBJ2-6; D not certain. Trimming pared 3 bases from V and 0 bases from J, leaving 9 bases between. CDR1 SGHVS and CDR2 FQNEAQ come from the germline V gene. There are 16 residues in the CDR3. CDR3 amino acids: CASSFRASSGANVLTF. In DNA form, the CDR3 reads TGTGCCAGCAGCTTTAGGGCGAGCTCTGGGGCCAACGTCCTGACTTTC. The full variable domain, rest sourced from reference TRBV7-8 and TRBJ2-6, is GAGVSQSPRYKVAKRGQDVALRCDPISGHVSLFWYQQALGQGPEFLTYFQNEAQLDKSGLPSDRFFAERPEGSVSTLKIQRTQQEDSAVYLCASSFRASSGANVLTFGAGSRLTVL.